This T cell receptor (beta chain) derives from a study of a mutant IDH1 vaccine in newly diagnosed glioma. Some clones are missing from TCRdb's copy, which holds only in-frame ones; the method was immunoSEQ multiplex PCR. Counted here are 50,000 or so clones, around 84% occurring once; the ten biggest clones make up 7% to 8.5%. The V gene's germline CDR1 is ENHRY and CDR2 SYGVKD. The CDR3 totals 14 residues. Trimming at V came to 6 bases and at J to 7 bases, leaving 10 bases not matched to a gene. Regarding time point: week 5, during vaccination. Doses consisted of 300 ug of mutant IDH1 20-mer peptide each, paired with topical imiquimod. Regarding this clone: Its antigen remains unknown.

The chain links TRBV10-3 to TRBJ1-1; 8 bases are shared with TRBD1. This TCR came from a woman aged 45 to 65 with glioma. The source was PBMCs, collected from a glioma patient whose treatment included an IDH1 peptide vaccine. CDR3 DNA: TGTGCCATCAGCTTAGGACAGGGTGGAGGTGAAGCTTTCTTT. Protein product: CAISLGQGGGEAFF.